The T cell receptor (beta chain) described here comes from a study of blood T cell repertoires in COVID-19. Study context: COVID-19 samples, acute and convalescent, were from the United States, Italy and Spain.

In the study's own analysis: By means of reference gene primer amplification, nucleated cell counts were estimated. Produced via immunoSEQ multiplex PCR; TCRdb's table is partial and in-frame only. The D gene and trimming were derived from the DNA, and the V and J assignments and clone size from that table. The table lists about 170,000 clones, roughly 81% of them singletons. Trimming cost V 4 bases and J 6 bases, with 9 bases left between them. Germline loops: CDR1 GTSNPN, CDR2 SVGIG (reference sequence). This CDR3 is built from 11 residues. Material: peripheral blood. This TCR was sampled from a woman aged 80 or over with COVID-19, enrolled during active disease. The V call is TRBV30, the J call TRBJ1-1; D is unresolved. CDR3 protein: CAWMVRSEAFF. The CDR3 region has the DNA TGTGCCTGGATGGTCAGGTCTGAAGCTTTCTTT.